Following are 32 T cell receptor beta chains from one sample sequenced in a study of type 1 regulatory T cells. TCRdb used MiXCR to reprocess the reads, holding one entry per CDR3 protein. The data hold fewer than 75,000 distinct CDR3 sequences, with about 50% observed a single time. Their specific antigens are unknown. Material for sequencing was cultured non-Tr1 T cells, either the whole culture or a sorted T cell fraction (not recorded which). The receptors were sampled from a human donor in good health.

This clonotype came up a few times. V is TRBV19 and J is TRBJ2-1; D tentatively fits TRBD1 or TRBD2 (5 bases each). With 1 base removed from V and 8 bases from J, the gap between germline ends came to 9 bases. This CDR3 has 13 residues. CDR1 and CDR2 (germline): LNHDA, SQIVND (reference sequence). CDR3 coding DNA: TGTGCCAGTAGTATAGTTTCGGGGCATGAGCAGTTCTTC. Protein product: CASSIVSGHEQFF.

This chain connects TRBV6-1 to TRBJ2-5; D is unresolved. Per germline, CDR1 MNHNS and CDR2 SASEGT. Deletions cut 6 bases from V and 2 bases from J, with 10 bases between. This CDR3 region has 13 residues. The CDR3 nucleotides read TGTGCCAGCAGGGGCCATCCTCAAGAGACCCAGTACTTC. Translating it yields CASRGHPQETQYF.

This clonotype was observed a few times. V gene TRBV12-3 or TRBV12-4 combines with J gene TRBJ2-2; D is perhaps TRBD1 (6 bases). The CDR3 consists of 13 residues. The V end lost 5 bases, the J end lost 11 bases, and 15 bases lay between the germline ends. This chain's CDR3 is CASSPIGGGELFF. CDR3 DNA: TGTGCCAGCAGTCCAATTGGGGGCGGCGAGCTGTTTTTT.

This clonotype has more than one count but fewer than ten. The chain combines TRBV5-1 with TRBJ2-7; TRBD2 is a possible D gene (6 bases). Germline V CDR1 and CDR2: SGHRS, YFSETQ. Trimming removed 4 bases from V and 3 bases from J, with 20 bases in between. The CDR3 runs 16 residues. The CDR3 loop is CASSPAGGNSLYEQYF. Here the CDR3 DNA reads TGCGCCAGCAGCCCGGCTGGAGGGAATTCCCTCTACGAGCAGTACTTC.

This CDR3 is CASSLSNSPLHF. In DNA form, the CDR3 reads TGTGCCAGCAGTTTGTCTAATTCACCCCTCCACTTT. The chain joins TRBV6-6 to TRBJ1-6; D not certain. The CDR3 totals 12 residues. Trimming left V 4 bases short and J 6 bases short, with 4 bases between. The germline gives CDR1 MNHNY, CDR2 SVGAGI (reference sequence).

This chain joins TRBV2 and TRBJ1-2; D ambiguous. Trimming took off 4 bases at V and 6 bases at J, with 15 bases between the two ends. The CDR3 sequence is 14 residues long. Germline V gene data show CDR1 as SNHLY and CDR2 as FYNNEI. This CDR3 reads CASSVGRPGDGYTF. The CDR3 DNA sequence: TGTGCCAGCAGTGTCGGCCGTCCAGGTGATGGCTACACCTTC.

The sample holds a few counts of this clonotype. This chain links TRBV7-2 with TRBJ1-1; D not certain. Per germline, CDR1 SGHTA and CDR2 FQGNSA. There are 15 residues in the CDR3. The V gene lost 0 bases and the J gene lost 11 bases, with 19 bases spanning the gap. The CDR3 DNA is TGTGCCAGCAGCTTAGCGGCGGCGGCCGCGTTGGGGGCTTTCTTT. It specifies CASSLAAAAALGAFF.

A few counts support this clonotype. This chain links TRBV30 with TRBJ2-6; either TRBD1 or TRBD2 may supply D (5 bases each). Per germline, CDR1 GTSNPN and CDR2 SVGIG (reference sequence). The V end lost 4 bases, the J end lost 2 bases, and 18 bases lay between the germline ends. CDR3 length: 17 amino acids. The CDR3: CAWTRDRARTGANVLTF. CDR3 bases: TGTGCCTGGACTAGGGACCGAGCTCGCACTGGGGCCAACGTCCTGACTTTC.

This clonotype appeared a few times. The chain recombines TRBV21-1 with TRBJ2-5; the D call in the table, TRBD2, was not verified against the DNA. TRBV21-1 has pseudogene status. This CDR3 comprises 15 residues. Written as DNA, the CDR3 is TGTGCCAGCAGCAAAGGTTCGCGGGTGTCGGAGACCCAGTACTTC. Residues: CASSKGSRVSETQYF.

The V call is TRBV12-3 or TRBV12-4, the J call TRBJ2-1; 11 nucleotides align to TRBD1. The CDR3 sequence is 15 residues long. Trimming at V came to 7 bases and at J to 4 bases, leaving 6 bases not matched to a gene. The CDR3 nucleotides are TGTGCCAGCATCCTAAGGGACAGGGGGTACAATGAGCAGTTCTTC. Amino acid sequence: CASILRDRGYNEQFF.

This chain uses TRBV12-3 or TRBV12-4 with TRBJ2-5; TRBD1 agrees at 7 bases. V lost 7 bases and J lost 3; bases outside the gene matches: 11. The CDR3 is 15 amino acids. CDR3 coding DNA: TGTGCCAGCACCCTTATGACAGGGTTTGAAGAGACCCAGTACTTC. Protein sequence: CASTLMTGFEETQYF.

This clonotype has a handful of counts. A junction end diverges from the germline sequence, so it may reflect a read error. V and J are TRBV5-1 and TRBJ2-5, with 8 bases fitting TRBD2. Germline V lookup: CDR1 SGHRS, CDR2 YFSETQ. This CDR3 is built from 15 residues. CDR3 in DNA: TGTGCCAGCAGCTTGACCAGCGGGGGATCGGGGACCCAGTACTTC. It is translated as CASSLTSGGSGTQYF.

CDR3 sequence: CAIRGLAGDNEQFF. As DNA, the CDR3 is TGTGCCATCAGGGGACTAGCGGGGGATAATGAGCAGTTCTTC. The chain recombines TRBV10-3 with TRBJ2-1, with 14 bases identical to TRBD2. The V and J ends lost 6 bases and 7 bases, in that order; junction bases with no gene match: 2. The germline gives CDR1 ENHRY, CDR2 SYGVKD. The CDR3 covers 14 residues.

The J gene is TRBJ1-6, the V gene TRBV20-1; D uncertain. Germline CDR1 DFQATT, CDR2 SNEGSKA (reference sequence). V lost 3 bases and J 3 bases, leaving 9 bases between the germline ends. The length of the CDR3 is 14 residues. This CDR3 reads CSASSGFYNSPLHF. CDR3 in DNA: TGCAGTGCTAGCTCCGGTTTCTATAATTCACCCCTCCACTTT.

The CDR3 spells CAIGTGPGYGYTF. CDR3 nucleotides: TGTGCCATCGGGACAGGCCCCGGCTATGGCTACACCTTC. This chain links TRBV6-1 with TRBJ1-2, with TRBD1 matching 8 bases. J was trimmed by 4 bases and V by 10 bases; bases with no gene match: 8. The CDR3 is 13 amino acids. Germline loops: CDR1 MNHNS, CDR2 SASEGT.

The DNA for the CDR3 is TGTGCCAGCAGCTCCCTCGGAGCGGGGGCACAAGAGACCCAGTACTTC. Its translation: CASSSLGAGAQETQYF. This chain uses TRBV7-9 with TRBJ2-5, with 8 bases lining up with TRBD2. Germline CDR1 SEHNR, CDR2 FQNEAQ (reference sequence). V trimming: 4 bases; J trimming: 2 bases; junction bases outside the gene matches: 9. The CDR3 length is 16 residues.

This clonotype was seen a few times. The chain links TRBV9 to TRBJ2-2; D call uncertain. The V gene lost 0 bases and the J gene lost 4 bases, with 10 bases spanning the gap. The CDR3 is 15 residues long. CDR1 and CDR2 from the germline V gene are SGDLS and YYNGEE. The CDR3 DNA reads TGTGCCAGCAGCGTAGAAAGTCGCCCCACCGGGGAGCTGTTTTTT. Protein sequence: CASSVESRPTGELFF. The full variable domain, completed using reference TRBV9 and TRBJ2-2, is DSGVTQTPKHLITATGQRVTLRCSPRSGDLSVYWYQQSLDQGLQFLIQYYNGEERAKGNILERFSAQQFPDLHSELNLSSLELGDSALYFCASSVESRPTGELFFGEGSRLTVL.

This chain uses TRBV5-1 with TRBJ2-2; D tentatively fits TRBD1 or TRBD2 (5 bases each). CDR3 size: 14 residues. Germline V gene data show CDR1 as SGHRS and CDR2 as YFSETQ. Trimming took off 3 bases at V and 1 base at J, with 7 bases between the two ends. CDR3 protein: CASSYGGNTGELFF. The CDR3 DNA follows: TGCGCCAGCAGCTATGGGGGGAACACCGGGGAGCTGTTTTTT. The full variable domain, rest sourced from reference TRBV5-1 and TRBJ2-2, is KAGVTQTPRYLIKTRGQQVTLSCSPISGHRSVSWYQQTPGQGLQFLFEYFSETQRNKGNFPGRFSGRQFSNSRSEMNVSTLELGDSALYLCASSYGGNTGELFFGEGSRLTVL.

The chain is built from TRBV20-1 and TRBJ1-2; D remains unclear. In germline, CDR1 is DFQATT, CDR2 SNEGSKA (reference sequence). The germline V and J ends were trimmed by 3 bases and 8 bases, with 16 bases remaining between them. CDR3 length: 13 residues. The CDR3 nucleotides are TGCAGTGCTAGCCCCAGCTCCGGTAGCGGCTACACCTTC. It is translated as CSASPSSGSGYTF.

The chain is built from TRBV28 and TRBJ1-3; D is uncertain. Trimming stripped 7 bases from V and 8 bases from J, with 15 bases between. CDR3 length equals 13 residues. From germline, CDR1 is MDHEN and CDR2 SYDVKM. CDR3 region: CASKLGDRDTIYF. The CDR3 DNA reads TGTGCCAGCAAGTTGGGAGATCGTGACACCATATATTTT. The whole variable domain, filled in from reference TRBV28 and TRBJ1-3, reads DVKVTQSSRYLVKRTGEKVFLECVQDMDHENMFWYRQDPGLGLRLIYFSYDVKMKEKGDIPEGYSVSREKKERFSLILESASTNQTSMYLCASKLGDRDTIYFGEGSWLTVV.

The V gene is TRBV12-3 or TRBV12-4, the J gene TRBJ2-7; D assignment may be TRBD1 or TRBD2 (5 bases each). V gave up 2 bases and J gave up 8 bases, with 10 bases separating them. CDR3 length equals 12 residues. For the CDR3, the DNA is TGTGCCAGCAGTTTACTAAAGGGACAGCAGTACTTC. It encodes CASSLLKGQQYF.

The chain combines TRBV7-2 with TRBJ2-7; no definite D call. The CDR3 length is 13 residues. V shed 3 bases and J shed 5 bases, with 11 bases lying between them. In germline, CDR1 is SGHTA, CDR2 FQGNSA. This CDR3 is CASSFRYSDEQYF. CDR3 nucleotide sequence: TGTGCCAGCAGCTTCCGTTACAGCGACGAGCAGTACTTC. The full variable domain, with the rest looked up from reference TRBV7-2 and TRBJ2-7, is GAGVSQSPSNKVTEKGKDVELRCDPISGHTALYWYRQSLGQGLEFLIYFQGNSAPDKSGLPSDRFSAERTGGSVSTLTIQRTQQEDSAVYLCASSFRYSDEQYFGPGTRLTVT.

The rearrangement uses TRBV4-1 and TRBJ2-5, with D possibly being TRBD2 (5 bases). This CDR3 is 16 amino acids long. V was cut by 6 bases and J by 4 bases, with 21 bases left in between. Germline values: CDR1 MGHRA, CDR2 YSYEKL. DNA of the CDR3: TGCGCCAGCAGGGACCTGGGCGGGCGGCGTGGAGAGACCCAGTACTTC. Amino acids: CASRDLGGRRGETQYF.

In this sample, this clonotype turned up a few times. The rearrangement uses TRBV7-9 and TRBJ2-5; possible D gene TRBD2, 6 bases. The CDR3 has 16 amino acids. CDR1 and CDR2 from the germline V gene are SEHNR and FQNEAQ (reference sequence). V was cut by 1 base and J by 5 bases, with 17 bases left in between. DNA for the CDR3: TGTGCCAGCAGCTTAGGGTATAGCGGCCTGGAGGAGACCCAGTACTTC. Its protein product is CASSLGYSGLEETQYF.

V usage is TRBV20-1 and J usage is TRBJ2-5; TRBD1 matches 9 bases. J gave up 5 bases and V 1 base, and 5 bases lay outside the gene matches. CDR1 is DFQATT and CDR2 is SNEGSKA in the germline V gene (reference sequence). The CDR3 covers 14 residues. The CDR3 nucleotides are TGCAGTGCTAGAGGCGGGACAGGGTTTGAGACCCAGTACTTC. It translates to CSARGGTGFETQYF.

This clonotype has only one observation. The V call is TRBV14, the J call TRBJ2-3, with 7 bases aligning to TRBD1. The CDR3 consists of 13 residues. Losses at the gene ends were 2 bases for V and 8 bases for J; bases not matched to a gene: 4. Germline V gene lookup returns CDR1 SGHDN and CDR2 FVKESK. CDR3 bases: TGTGCCAGCAGCCAACAACAGGGGCCTACGCAGTATTTT. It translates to CASSQQQGPTQYF.

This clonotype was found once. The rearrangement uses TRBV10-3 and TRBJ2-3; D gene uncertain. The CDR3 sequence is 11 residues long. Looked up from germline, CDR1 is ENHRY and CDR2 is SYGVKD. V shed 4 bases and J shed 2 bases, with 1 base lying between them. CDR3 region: CAISATDTQYF. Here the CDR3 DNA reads TGTGCCATCAGTGCCACAGATACGCAGTATTTT.

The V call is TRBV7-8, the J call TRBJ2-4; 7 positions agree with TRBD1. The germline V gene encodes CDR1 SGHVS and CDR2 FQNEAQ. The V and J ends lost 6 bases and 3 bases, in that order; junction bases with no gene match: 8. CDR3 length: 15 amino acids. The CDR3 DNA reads TGTGCCAGCAGTTCACTCGGGACAGACAAAAACATTCAGTACTTC. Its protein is CASSSLGTDKNIQYF.

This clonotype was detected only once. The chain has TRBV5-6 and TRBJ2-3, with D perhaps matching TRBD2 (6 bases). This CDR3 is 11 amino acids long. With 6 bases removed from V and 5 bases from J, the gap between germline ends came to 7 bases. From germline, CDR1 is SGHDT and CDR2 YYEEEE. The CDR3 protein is CASTGEDTQYF. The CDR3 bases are TGTGCCAGCACGGGGGAAGATACGCAGTATTTT.

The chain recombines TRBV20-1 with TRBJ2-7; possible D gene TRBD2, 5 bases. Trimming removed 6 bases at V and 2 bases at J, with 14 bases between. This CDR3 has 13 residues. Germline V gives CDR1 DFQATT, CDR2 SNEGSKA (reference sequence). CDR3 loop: CSAARPGTYEQYF. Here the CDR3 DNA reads TGCAGTGCGGCACGGCCGGGGACCTACGAGCAGTACTTC.

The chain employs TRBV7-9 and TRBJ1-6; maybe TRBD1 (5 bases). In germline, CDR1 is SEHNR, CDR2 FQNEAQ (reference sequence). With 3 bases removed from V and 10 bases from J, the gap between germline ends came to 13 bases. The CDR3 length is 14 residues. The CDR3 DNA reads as TGTGCCAGCAGCTTGTCAGGGCAGGGCTCACCCCTCCACTTT. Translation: CASSLSGQGSPLHF.

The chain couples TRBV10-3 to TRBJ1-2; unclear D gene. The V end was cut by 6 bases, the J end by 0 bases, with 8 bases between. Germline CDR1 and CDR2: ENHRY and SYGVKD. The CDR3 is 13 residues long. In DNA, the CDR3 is TGTGCCATCAGAACAGTCTCTAACTATGGCTACACCTTC. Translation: CAIRTVSNYGYTF.